This T cell receptor (beta chain) was profiled in a study of blood T cell repertoires in COVID-19. Study-level information: Samples of COVID-19 (acute and convalescent) were obtained from the United States, Italy and Spain. Sample material is recorded as cDNA or gDNA derived from T cells, B-cell-depleted T cells, or PBMCs.

Methods used by the authors: Counts of nucleated cells, estimated from reference gene primer amplification, were obtained. The protocol was immunoSEQ multiplex PCR, while the TCRdb copy is restricted to in-frame clones and leaves out a portion. V, J and clone size reflect that table, while D and trimming were determined from the DNA. In the table there are some 6,400 clones, 70% to 85% of which are singletons. Sequencing input: peripheral blood. The clonotype comes from a human donor with active COVID-19. The donor label of this sample is uncertain.

CDR3 sequence: CASSRMPGVTEAFF. The CDR3 nucleotides read TGTGCCAGCAGTAGGATGCCAGGGGTCACTGAAGCTTTCTTT. The chain uses TRBV6-4 and TRBJ1-1; possibly TRBD1 for D (6 bases). Trimming removed 5 bases from V and 4 bases from J, with 14 bases in between. The germline V gene encodes CDR1 MRHNA and CDR2 SNTAGT. The CDR3 covers 14 residues.